This T cell receptor beta chain was identified during a study of blood T cell repertoires in COVID-19. The overall study: Researchers got acute and convalescent COVID-19 samples from the United States, Italy and Spain. T cells, B-cell-depleted T cells, or PBMCs supplied cDNA or gDNA.

Original processing methods: Reference gene primer amplification gave nucleated cell count estimates. Method: immunoSEQ multiplex PCR; TCRdb's copy keeps in-frame clones and lacks some. The DNA was the basis for D and trimming; V, J and clone size are from that table. The repertoire holds under 300,000 clones, about 90% seen once, with less than 15% in the top ten. Patients from Seattle were sampled longitudinally, starting during active infection. For this clone: The junction departs from germline at one end; a sequencing error may be responsible.

The length of the CDR3 is 16 residues. Germline V CDR1 and CDR2: MNHEY, SVGAGI. Sequenced: peripheral blood. The chain links TRBV6-5 to TRBJ2-7; tentative D call: TRBD1 (6 bases). The TCR originated in a woman aged 30 to 39 with COVID-19, enrolled during active disease. CDR3 sequence reads: CASSYSSGHLSYGQYF. CDR3 nucleotide sequence: TGTGCCAGCAGTTACTCCTCGGGACACCTCTCCTACGGGCAGTACTTC.